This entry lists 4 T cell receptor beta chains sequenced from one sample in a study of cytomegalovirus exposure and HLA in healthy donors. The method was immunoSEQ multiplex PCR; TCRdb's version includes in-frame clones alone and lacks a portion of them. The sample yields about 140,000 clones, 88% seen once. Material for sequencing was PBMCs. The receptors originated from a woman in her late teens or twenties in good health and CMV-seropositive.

Written as DNA, the CDR3 is TGCGCCAGCAGGATTAGCGGGACACTGTCCTACAATGAGCAGTTCTTC. Protein sequence: CASRISGTLSYNEQFF. The V gene is TRBV10-1, the J gene TRBJ2-1, with 8 positions matching TRBD2. This CDR3 is built from 16 residues. Looked up from germline, CDR1 is WNHNN and CDR2 is SYGVQD (reference sequence). V lost 6 bases to trimming and J lost 1 base; unmatched junction nucleotides: 8.

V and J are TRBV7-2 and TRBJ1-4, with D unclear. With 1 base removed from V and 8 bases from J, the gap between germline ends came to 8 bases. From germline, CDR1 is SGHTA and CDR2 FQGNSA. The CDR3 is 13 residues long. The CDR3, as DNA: TGTGCCAGCAGCTTAGGATTACGGGAAAAACTGTTTTTT. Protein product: CASSLGLREKLFF.

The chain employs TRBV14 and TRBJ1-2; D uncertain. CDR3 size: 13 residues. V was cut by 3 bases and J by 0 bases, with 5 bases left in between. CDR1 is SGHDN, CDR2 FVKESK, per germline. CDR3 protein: CASSQVANYGYTF. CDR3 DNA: TGTGCCAGCAGCCAGGTAGCTAACTATGGCTACACCTTC. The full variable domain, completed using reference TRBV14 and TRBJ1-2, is EAGVTQFPSHSVIEKGQTVTLRCDPISGHDNLYWYRRVMGKEIKFLLHFVKESKQDESGMPNNRFLAERTGGTYSTLKVQPAELEDSGVYFCASSQVANYGYTFGSGTRLTVV.

CDR3 in DNA: TGTGCCAGCTCACCACGACTACTAGGGTTAGGGCATTCACCCCTCCACTTT. Translating it yields CASSPRLLGLGHSPLHF. The chain employs TRBV18 and TRBJ1-6; D is uncertain. This CDR3 is built from 17 residues. Germline loops: CDR1 KGHSH, CDR2 LQKENI. The V and J ends lost 1 base and 8 bases respectively, with 18 bases between them.